A single T cell receptor beta chain is shown here with its context. Collection of blood occurred at baseline, at cycle 4 day 1, and at cycle 7 day 1. This sample stems from a study of OX40 agonist ivuxolimab in advanced cancers. V shed 4 bases and J 5 bases; nucleotides not matched to a gene: 7. The CDR3 contains 14 residues. CDR1 and CDR2 (germline): SGHDT, YYEEEE. Here immunoSEQ multiplex PCR was the method, and the copy in TCRdb shows in-frame clones only, minus some. The table has 65,000 to 100,000 clones, about 85% seen once; the top ten hold more than 3.5%. Here the sequenced sample was CD4+ or CD8+ T cells sorted from blood, taken in a trial of the OX40 agonist ivuxolimab. The chain carries TRBV5-6 and TRBJ2-5; 8 bases are a match to TRBD2. This TCR was recovered from an adult with an advanced solid tumor such as melanoma, head and neck, liver or kidney cancer. This chain's CDR3 is CASSPAGGRETQYF. The CDR3 nucleotides read TGTGCCAGCAGCCCGGCGGGAGGAAGGGAGACCCAGTACTTC.